This passage covers 30 T cell receptor beta chains from one sample sequenced in a study of T cells after yellow fever vaccination. Each CDR3 protein gets one entry after TCRdb re-called the 5' RACE reads with MiXCR. The sample holds under 300,000 distinct CDR3 sequences, about 7% seen once. The sequences come from CD4+ T cells sorted from PBMCs, collected 15 days after the yellow fever booster vaccination. The receptors derive from a man between 25 and 39 years old who received the YFV17D yellow fever vaccine.

This clonotype was detected many times. The rearrangement uses TRBV4-3 and TRBJ1-4; 7 bases align to TRBD1. Losses at the gene ends were 1 base for V and 2 bases for J; bases not matched to a gene: 1. This CDR3 spans 15 amino acids. CDR1 is LGHNA and CDR2 is YSLEER in the germline V gene. CDR3 DNA: TGCGCCAGCAGCCAAGGGGGACAGACTAATGAAAAACTGTTTTTT. This translates into CASSQGGQTNEKLFF.

The sample holds a few counts of this clonotype. This CDR3 reads CAISAGEVYGYTF. CDR3 in DNA: TGTGCCATCAGTGCAGGGGAAGTATATGGCTACACCTTC. The J gene is TRBJ1-2, the V gene TRBV10-3, with TRBD1 as a possible D gene (6 bases). The CDR3 is made up of 13 amino acids. Germline CDR1 reads ENHRY; CDR2 reads SYGVKD. V was cut by 4 bases and J by 5 bases, with 11 bases left in between.

V gene TRBV5-1 combines with J gene TRBJ2-7; tentative D call: TRBD2 (5 bases). Germline-derived CDR1 and CDR2 are SGHRS and YFSETQ. The V end lost 4 bases, the J end lost 0 bases, and 14 bases lay between the germline ends. The CDR3 consists of 15 residues. The CDR3 sequence: CASSPDPGSSYEQYF. CDR3 nucleotide sequence: TGCGCCAGCAGCCCGGACCCGGGAAGCTCCTACGAGCAGTACTTC.

The rearrangement uses TRBV19 and TRBJ2-7, with 9 bases aligning to TRBD1. The CDR3 consists of 15 residues. J gave up 6 bases and V 5 bases, and 11 bases lay outside the gene matches. The V gene's germline CDR1 is LNHDA and CDR2 SQIVND (reference sequence). The CDR3 region is CASSARDRDFREQYF. In nucleotides, the CDR3 is TGTGCCAGTAGTGCCCGGGACAGGGATTTCCGCGAGCAGTACTTC. Using reference TRBV19 and TRBJ2-7 for the parts outside the CDR3, the full variable domain is DGGITQSPKYLFRKEGQNVTLSCEQNLNHDAMYWYRQDPGQGLRLIYYSQIVNDFQKGDIAEGYSVSREKKESFPLTVTSAQKNPTAFYLCASSARDRDFREQYFGPGTRLTVT.

Comments on this clonotype: A read error may produce the germline difference seen at one junction end. V is TRBV28 and J is TRBJ2-2; D is unclear. The CDR3 sequence is 15 residues long. CDR1 and CDR2 (germline): MDHEN, SYDVKM. The CDR3 sequence: CAGSLLGAGTGELFF. CDR3 in DNA: TGTGCCGGCAGTTTACTGGGCGCCGGCACCGGGGAGCTGTTTTTT.

The chain combines TRBV3-1 with TRBJ1-1; D gene ambiguous. V lost 11 bases and J lost 1, with 17 bases in between. Per the germline V gene, CDR1 is LGHDT and CDR2 is YNNKEL (reference sequence). CDR3 length: 14 amino acids. The CDR3 here is CASCQGGRNTEAFF. The CDR3 nucleotides are TGTGCCTCCTGCCAAGGAGGACGGAACACTGAAGCTTTCTTT.

This clonotype was seen a few times. The genes are TRBV19 and TRBJ2-4; the D is unclear. The germline CDR1 and CDR2 sequences are LNHDA and SQIVND (reference sequence). Between the trimmed V and J ends, which lost 5 bases and 0 bases, there was a span of 8 bases. CDR3 length: 14 amino acids. CDR3 sequence: CASSERIAKNIQYF. The CDR3 nucleotides are TGTGCCAGTAGTGAGAGGATAGCCAAAAACATTCAGTACTTC.

This clonotype was observed at least ten times. J is TRBJ2-7 and V is TRBV12-3 or TRBV12-4, with 7 bases fitting TRBD1. CDR3 length equals 14 residues. Trimming removed 6 bases from V and 6 bases from J; junction bases left unmatched: 11. CDR3 coding DNA: TGTGCCAGCAGCCGTTCAGGGGGTAGGGGCGAGCAGTACTTC. Translating gives CASSRSGGRGEQYF.

The genes are TRBV6-2 or TRBV6-3 and TRBJ2-7; TRBD2 matches at 7 bases. The CDR3 consists of 13 residues. Trimming removed 6 bases from V and 3 bases from J; junction bases left unmatched: 5. Looked up from germline, CDR1 is MNHEY and CDR2 is SVGEGT. The CDR3 reads CASRLRESYEQYF. In nucleotides, the CDR3 is TGTGCCAGCAGACTGCGGGAGAGCTACGAGCAGTACTTC.

This rearrangement joins TRBV20-1 to TRBJ1-5; no clear D. The ends were cut back, 3 bases at V and 3 bases at J, with 9 bases in the middle. This CDR3 comprises 13 residues. Germline CDR1 is DFQATT and CDR2 is SNEGSKA (reference sequence). The DNA for the CDR3 is TGCAGTGCTAGGTCATGGGCCAATCAGCCCCAGCATTTT. Translating gives CSARSWANQPQHF.

This clonotype was observed at least ten times. The gene calls are TRBV7-9 and TRBJ2-7; TRBD1 aligns across 10 bases. The V segment lost 6 bases and the J segment 3 bases; nucleotides outside the gene matches: 2. Germline V gives CDR1 SEHNR, CDR2 FQNEAQ (reference sequence). CDR3 length: 13 amino acids. The CDR3 nucleotides read TGTGCCAGCAGGGGACAGGGGTACTACGAGCAGTACTTC. Protein: CASRGQGYYEQYF.

This clonotype turned up a few times. The V and J genes are TRBV7-2 and TRBJ2-5, with D possibly being TRBD2 (5 bases). This CDR3 contains 13 residues. Germline-derived CDR1 and CDR2 are SGHTA and FQGNSA. V was shortened by 8 bases and J by 5 bases, with 15 bases between the two germline ends. CDR3 bases: TGTGCCAGCGGTGGGAGTGCGGGTGAGACCCAGTACTTC. Its translation is CASGGSAGETQYF.

There are many counts of this clonotype. The chain employs TRBV10-3 and TRBJ2-7, with D possibly matching TRBD2 (6 bases). The V end lost 7 bases, the J end lost 7 bases, and 11 bases lay between the germline ends. Germline V lookup: CDR1 ENHRY, CDR2 SYGVKD. The length of the CDR3 is 11 residues. The CDR3 coding sequence is TGTGCCATCACCAAAGGAGGGGAGCAGTACTTC. Its protein is CAITKGGEQYF.

This clonotype was seen a few times. The chain uses TRBV20-1 and TRBJ2-1; D possibly corresponds to TRBD1 (5 bases). This CDR3 contains 16 residues. Germline V CDR1 and CDR2: DFQATT, SNEGSKA (reference sequence). The V and J ends lost 2 bases and 3 bases respectively, with 17 bases between them. CDR3 DNA: TGCAGTGCTAGAAGGGGTAGGCCTGTTTTCTACAATGAGCAGTTCTTC. Translated, it gives CSARRGRPVFYNEQFF.

For the CDR3, the DNA is TGCGCCAGCAGCTTCGCCGGGGCGAACATCGGCTACACCTTC. Encoded protein: CASSFAGANIGYTF. The rearrangement uses TRBV5-1 and TRBJ1-2; perhaps TRBD1 as D (5 bases). The CDR3 runs to 14 residues. Germline values: CDR1 SGHRS, CDR2 YFSETQ. Trimming left V 2 bases short and J 8 bases short, with 16 bases between.

This clonotype was counted a few times. This rearrangement joins TRBV28 to TRBJ2-7; 8 bases agree with TRBD1. This CDR3 contains 19 residues. Losses at the gene ends were 4 bases for V and 0 bases for J; bases not matched to a gene: 17. Germline V gives CDR1 MDHEN, CDR2 SYDVKM. CDR3 loop: CASSSFSPSGQGVSYEQYF. The CDR3 DNA reads as TGTGCCAGCAGTTCCTTTAGCCCTTCCGGACAGGGCGTCTCCTACGAGCAGTACTTC.

This clonotype was recorded many times. The chain recombines TRBV20-1 with TRBJ2-7; D may be TRBD2 (5 bases). Trimming pared 5 bases from V and 0 bases from J, leaving 20 bases between. The CDR3 has 16 residues. Germline CDR1 DFQATT, CDR2 SNEGSKA (reference sequence). Here the CDR3 reads CSALLPPDLASYEQYF. CDR3 in DNA: TGCAGTGCTCTACTCCCCCCAGACCTAGCCTCCTACGAGCAGTACTTC.

This clonotype was observed many times. This chain joins TRBV7-2 and TRBJ2-7, with 9 bases identical to TRBD2. The CDR3 runs 16 residues. With V trimmed by 1 base and J by 3 bases, 7 bases remained unmatched. Germline assignment: CDR1 SGHTA and CDR2 FQGNSA. The CDR3 bases are TGTGCCAGCAGCTTAGGTGTTAGCGGGAGTATCTACGAGCAGTACTTC. This gives the protein CASSLGVSGSIYEQYF.

This clonotype was observed a handful of times. The rearrangement uses TRBV7-8 and TRBJ2-1; D is ambiguous. The germline V gene encodes CDR1 SGHVS and CDR2 FQNEAQ. V was clipped by 4 bases and J by 9 bases, with 7 bases between them. The CDR3 is made up of 11 amino acids. This CDR3 is CASSSLVEQFF. Written as DNA, the CDR3 is TGTGCCAGCAGCTCCCTGGTTGAGCAGTTCTTC.

The chain has TRBV7-2 and TRBJ2-7; D ambiguous. With 5 bases removed from V and 3 bases from J, the gap between germline ends came to 11 bases. CDR1 and CDR2 (germline): SGHTA, FQGNSA. This CDR3 has 13 residues. CDR3 nucleotides: TGTGCCAGCAGCCCCCACCAGCGCTACGAGCAGTACTTC. Translating it yields CASSPHQRYEQYF. Full variable domain (missing parts from reference TRBV7-2 and TRBJ2-7): GAGVSQSPSNKVTEKGKDVELRCDPISGHTALYWYRQSLGQGLEFLIYFQGNSAPDKSGLPSDRFSAERTGGSVSTLTIQRTQQEDSAVYLCASSPHQRYEQYFGPGTRLTVT.

The sample holds a few counts of this clonotype. The genes are TRBV11-2 and TRBJ2-2; the D is unclear. V was cut by 3 bases and J by 2 bases, with 4 bases left in between. The length of the CDR3 is 13 residues. Germline V CDR1 and CDR2: SGHAT, FQNNGV. For the CDR3, the DNA is TGTGCCAGCAGCTTTCCCAACACCGGGGAGCTGTTTTTT. Protein: CASSFPNTGELFF. Using reference TRBV11-2 and TRBJ2-2 for the parts outside the CDR3, the full variable domain is EAGVAQSPRYKIIEKRQSVAFWCNPISGHATLYWYQQILGQGPKLLIQFQNNGVVDDSQLPKDRFSAERLKGVDSTLKIQPAKLEDSAVYLCASSFPNTGELFFGEGSRLTVL.

The table lists this clonotype with many counts. This chain joins TRBV7-8 and TRBJ2-7; D gene unclear. The V end was cut by 2 bases, the J end by 6 bases, with 5 bases between. The length of the CDR3 is 11 residues. Per germline, CDR1 SGHVS and CDR2 FQNEAQ. The CDR3 nucleotides read TGTGCCAGCAGCTTATACCTCGAGCAGTACTTC. It codes for CASSLYLEQYF.

The sample holds a few counts of this clonotype. The rearrangement uses TRBV6-2 or TRBV6-3 and TRBJ2-2, with D unclear. The V gene lost 4 bases and the J gene lost 5 bases, with 11 bases spanning the gap. The germline V gene has CDR1 MNHEY and CDR2 SVGEGT. The CDR3 extends over 14 amino acids. CDR3 nucleotides: TGTGCCAGCAGTTTCGCCCTCGGGACCGGGGAGCTGTTTTTT. Its translation: CASSFALGTGELFF.

This clonotype was seen many times. The chain is built from TRBV10-3 and TRBJ2-3; D tentatively reads TRBD1 or TRBD2 (5 bases each). The CDR3 is 11 residues long. V was shortened by 11 bases and J by 6 bases, with 12 bases between the two germline ends. Germline V gene data show CDR1 as ENHRY and CDR2 as SYGVKD. CDR3: CAVSGTDTQYF. The CDR3 bases are TGTGCCGTCTCCGGGACGGATACGCAGTATTTT.

This clonotype was observed a handful of times. CDR3 coding DNA: TGTGCCAACACGGGGACTGGGGCTAGCATGGGCACCGGGGAGCTGTTTTTT. It specifies CANTGTGASMGTGELFF. The genes are TRBV12-3 or TRBV12-4 and TRBJ2-2; tentatively, D is TRBD2 (6 bases). V dropped 10 bases and J dropped 4 bases, with 25 bases sitting between them. The length of the CDR3 is 17 residues.

This clonotype was counted only a few times. The chain has TRBV27 and TRBJ2-1; TRBD1 matches at 8 bases. With V trimmed by 6 bases and J by 6 bases, 4 bases remained unmatched. The CDR3 runs to 13 residues. Germline V gene sequence: CDR1 MNHEY, CDR2 SMNVEV (reference sequence). The CDR3 region has the DNA TGTGCCAGCAGCCAGGACAGGGTCAATGAGCAGTTCTTC. This sequence encodes CASSQDRVNEQFF.

This clonotype was observed at least ten times. The chain carries TRBV5-1 and TRBJ2-7; 9 bases map to TRBD1. Germline V gene lookup returns CDR1 SGHRS and CDR2 YFSETQ. J gave up 2 bases and V 4 bases, and 4 bases lay outside the gene matches. This CDR3 has 14 residues. The DNA of the CDR3 is TGCGCCAGCAGCCACGGACAGGGGACCTACGAGCAGTACTTC. This codes for CASSHGQGTYEQYF.

V and J are TRBV4-3 and TRBJ2-1; D may match TRBD1 or TRBD2 (5 bases each). Germline values: CDR1 LGHNA, CDR2 YSLEER. V lost 0 bases and J lost 12, with 12 bases in between. CDR3 length: 13 amino acids. The chain's CDR3 is CASSQERGSLQFF. CDR3 bases: TGCGCCAGCAGCCAAGAGAGGGGTTCCTTGCAGTTCTTC.

The chain couples TRBV2 to TRBJ2-1; 9 bases are a match to TRBD1. This CDR3 has 14 residues. Germline V gives CDR1 SNHLY, CDR2 FYNNEI. The V and J ends lost 5 bases and 5 bases, in that order; junction bases with no gene match: 4. The DNA for the CDR3 is TGTGCCAGCAGTACAAGGACAGGGGACAATGAGCAGTTCTTC. As protein: CASSTRTGDNEQFF.

In its sample, this clonotype was seen a few times. CDR3 sequence: CASSQPQGGGTGNTIYF. CDR3 bases: TGTGCCAGCAGCCAACCCCAGGGTGGAGGGACTGGAAACACCATATATTTT. This rearrangement joins TRBV4-2 to TRBJ1-3; a possible D gene is TRBD1 (5 bases). This CDR3 region has 17 residues. Germline V lookup: CDR1 LGHNA, CDR2 YNFKEQ. Trimming removed 2 bases at V and 2 bases at J, with 16 bases between.